Included here is one T cell receptor (beta chain) sequence, with context. The CDR3 is made up of 17 amino acids. Losses at the gene ends were 2 bases for V and 3 bases for J; bases not matched to a gene: 5. From germline, CDR1 is MNHNS and CDR2 SASEGT. This record belongs to a study of blood T cell repertoires in COVID-19. Source study methods: The authors estimated nucleated cell counts from reference gene primer amplification. Repertoires were generated with immunoSEQ multiplex PCR, while TCRdb's copy carries only in-frame clones and drops some. The DNA gave D and trimming, while V, J and clone size come from that table. The sample holds over 70,000 clones, 65% to 80% seen once.

The rearrangement links TRBV6-1 to TRBJ2-1, with 12 bases aligning to TRBD2. Sequencing input: peripheral blood. The sequence was obtained from a woman aged 80 or over with active or convalescent COVID-19. The CDR3 sequence is CASSERTSGTLYNEQFF. Here the CDR3 DNA reads TGTGCCAGCAGTGAACGGACTAGCGGGACTCTCTACAATGAGCAGTTCTTC.